This record concerns one TCR beta chain sequence. Deletions cut 0 bases from V and 4 bases from J, with 16 bases between. CDR3 length: 17 amino acids. CDR1 is SGHRS, CDR2 YFSETQ, per germline. This sample is drawn from a study of blood T cell repertoires in COVID-19. In the study overall: Donors in the United States, Italy and Spain gave samples during acute or convalescent COVID-19. From T cells, B-cell-depleted T cells, or PBMCs came the material, which was cDNA or gDNA.

Authors' analysis steps: Amplification from reference gene primers served as the basis for estimated nucleated cell counts. The data were produced by immunoSEQ multiplex PCR, yet TCRdb's version contains in-frame clones alone and is incomplete. The DNA was the basis for D and trimming; V, J and clone size are from that table. The sample yields 30,000 to 45,000 clones, 65% to 85% seen once. The chain employs TRBV5-1 and TRBJ2-2; D gene unclear. Sequences were obtained from peripheral blood. This clonotype was obtained from a man in his fifties or sixties in a cohort sampled during active COVID-19. CDR3 sequence (DNA): TGCGCCAGCAGCTTGGGGTATATTTCAACGGGCACCGGGGAGCTGTTTTTT. Amino acid sequence: CASSLGYISTGTGELFF.